This T cell receptor beta chain is drawn from a study of T cell repertoires in aging, cancer and after chemotherapy. Across the study: Paired samples before and after chemotherapy came from glioblastoma patients receiving temozolomide-based therapy.

The CDR3 extends over 15 amino acids. CDR1 SGHDT and CDR2 YYEEEE come from the germline V gene. Trimming at V came to 4 bases and at J to 3 bases, leaving 6 bases not matched to a gene. Findings of the study overall: In each cancer cohort, median generation probability increased across chemotherapy, suggesting thymic output rebounded. The repertoire data cannot show anything about immunological memory following chemotherapy.

TCR beta rearrangements were amplified from peripheral blood genomic DNA. This clonotype was seen a handful of times. Its antigen remains unknown. A mixed TRB-A/B primer pool amplified rearranged TRB by multiplex touch-down PCR. Using its own MiXCR run on the multiplex PCR reads, TCRdb lists one record per CDR3 protein. The table includes about 3,000 distinct CDR3 sequences, about two fifths detected once. Sequenced: blood. The clonotype comes from a human donor with a solid tumor. The chain combines TRBV5-6 with TRBJ2-7, with 11 positions matching TRBD1. In DNA, the CDR3 is TGTGCCAGCAGCCCTAGGACAGGGGGCCGCTACGAGCAGTACTTC. Protein sequence: CASSPRTGGRYEQYF.